One and the same sample provided the 8 T cell receptor beta chains below, sequenced in a study of blood T cell repertoires in COVID-19. The protocol was immunoSEQ multiplex PCR, while the TCRdb copy is restricted to in-frame clones and leaves out a portion. Among about 23,000 clones listed, around 90% were seen once. The sequenced sample consisted of peripheral blood. These TCRs come from a man aged 65-85 years in a cohort sampled during active COVID-19.

For this clone: One end of the junction varies from germline; a read error may be responsible. The chain has TRBV3-1 (or the pseudogene TRBV3-2) and TRBJ2-4; D call uncertain. CDR3 length: 9 residues. The V gene's germline CDR1 is LGHDT and CDR2 YNNKEL (reference sequence). The CDR3 reads CASSQDVGF. The CDR3 coding sequence is TGTGCCAGCAGCCAAGATGTCGGTTTC.

This rearrangement joins TRBV4-2 to TRBJ2-3; 11 bases agree with TRBD2. This CDR3 has 16 residues. Germline CDR1 is LGHNA and CDR2 is YNFKEQ. V shed 0 bases and J 6 bases; nucleotides not matched to a gene: 5. The CDR3 loop is CASSQEITSGSDTQYF. Here the CDR3 DNA reads TGTGCCAGCAGCCAAGAGATCACTAGCGGGAGTGATACGCAGTATTTT.

On this clone itself: Sequence at one end of the junction differs from germline and may be a read error. The rearrangement uses TRBV3-1 (or the pseudogene TRBV3-2) and TRBJ1-2, with D unclear. CDR3 length: 15 residues. In germline, CDR1 is LGHDT, CDR2 YNNKEL (reference sequence). CDR3 amino acids: CASSQGSRTKYGYTF. The CDR3 DNA reads TGTGCCAGCAGCCAAGGGAGTAGAACTAAATATGGCTACACCTTC.

This CDR3 is CASSLNTGGWETQYF. The CDR3 region has the DNA TGTGCCAGCAGCCTAAACACAGGGGGCTGGGAGACCCAGTACTTC. The chain combines TRBV11-2 with TRBJ2-5, with 9 bases fitting TRBD1. V trimming: 5 bases; J trimming: 5 bases; junction bases outside the gene matches: 9. Germline V gives CDR1 SGHAT, CDR2 FQNNGV. This CDR3 is built from 15 residues.

This clone is a singleton in its sample. The chain combines TRBV3-1 (or the pseudogene TRBV3-2) with TRBJ2-3; tentative D call: TRBD2 (7 bases). Trimming left V 1 base short and J 6 bases short, with 17 bases between. There are 16 residues in the CDR3. CDR1 is LGHDT and CDR2 is YNNKEL in the germline V gene (reference sequence). CDR3 in DNA: TGTGCCAGCAGCCAAGGAAGGACAAAGGGGGGGGATACGCAGTATTTT. It codes for CASSQGRTKGGDTQYF.

The chain employs TRBV4-3 and TRBJ2-1; D is unclear. Germline CDR1 is LGHNA and CDR2 is YSLEER. With 4 bases removed from V and 0 bases from J, the gap between germline ends came to 10 bases. This CDR3 comprises 15 residues. CDR3 sequence (DNA): TGCGCCAGCAGCCCTGACCGGAGCTCCTACAATGAGCAGTTCTTC. It codes for CASSPDRSSYNEQFF.

The chain is built from TRBV5-1 and TRBJ1-2; 8 bases are shared with TRBD1. V lost 4 bases, J lost 4 bases, and 18 bases stayed unmatched. Per germline, CDR1 SGHRS and CDR2 YFSETQ. This CDR3 region has 18 residues. The CDR3 DNA follows: TGCGCCAGCAGCGTCGGCGGGACAGGCCAAGCCGGGGCCTATGGCTACACCTTC. Protein sequence: CASSVGGTGQAGAYGYTF.

This clone came up a few times. The V call is TRBV20-1, the J call TRBJ2-5, with 8 bases fitting TRBD2. The germline V gene has CDR1 DFQATT and CDR2 SNEGSKA (reference sequence). The CDR3 length is 15 residues. With 3 bases clipped from V and 5 bases from J, the junction kept 11 bases outside the gene matches. This CDR3 reads CSASTFGGGRETQYF. The CDR3 DNA reads TGCAGTGCTAGTACCTTTGGCGGGGGGAGGGAGACCCAGTACTTC.